The count of the clone carrying this TCR beta chain is one. Its antigen is currently unknown. With 3 bases removed from V and 4 bases from J, the gap between germline ends came to 15 bases. Per germline, CDR1 DFQATT and CDR2 SNEGSKA (reference sequence). The CDR3 contains 14 residues. The record originates from a study of neurological immune-mediated disorders. The unsorted libraries had their origin in 2 million PBMCs stored at -80 C. Study-level results: Levels of TCR clonal expansion peaked in HTLV-1-associated myelopathy and reached their lowest in multiple sclerosis, under those of healthy controls.

The method for making cDNA was 5'RACE, and it used 10-nucleotide random UMIs. Over 170 million TCR-beta sequences, together covering 15-18 subjects, were produced by every individual sequencing run that was carried out. TCRdb ran MiXCR on the 5' RACE reads and lists one entry per CDR3 protein. The sample has 20,000 to 30,000 distinct CDR3 sequences, 13% seen once; the top ten hold more than 15%. This sequence originates from a woman aged 40 to 50 with HTLV-1-associated myelopathy (HAM/TSP). The chain joins TRBV20-1 to TRBJ2-5; tentative D call: TRBD2 (6 bases). Specimen: PBMCs. CDR3: CSARRLDGTETQYF. The CDR3 region has the DNA TGCAGTGCTAGGAGACTAGATGGGACAGAGACCCAGTACTTC.